The next 17 T cell receptor beta chains were all read from a single sample in a study of cytomegalovirus exposure and HLA in healthy donors. PCR employed 60 Vbeta and 13 Jbeta primers. Here immunoSEQ multiplex PCR was the method, and the copy in TCRdb shows in-frame clones only, minus some. Seen here are roughly 190,000 clones, more than 9.5% observed once, and the top ten hold roughly 7.7%. Specimen: PBMCs. These receptors all stem from a man aged 45-65 years in good health and CMV-seropositive.

CDR3 nucleotide sequence: TGTGCCAGCAGTGACCCGGGCGGGGTTAACACTGAAGCTTTCTTT. This translates into CASSDPGGVNTEAFF. The chain is built from TRBV25-1 and TRBJ1-1; D remains ambiguous. This CDR3 region has 15 residues. The V gene's germline CDR1 is MGHDK and CDR2 SYGVNS. Trimming removed 3 bases from V and 2 bases from J, with 13 bases in between. The full variable domain, its missing parts supplied by reference TRBV25-1 and TRBJ1-1, is EADIYQTPRYLVIGTGKKITLECSQTMGHDKMYWYQQDPGMELHLIHYSYGVNSTEKGDLSSESTVSRIRTEHFPLTLESARPSHTSQYLCASSDPGGVNTEAFFGQGTRLTVV.

This chain's CDR3 is CASSSGGSYNEQFF. CDR3 sequence (DNA): TGTGCCAGCAGTTCCGGGGGCTCCTACAATGAGCAGTTCTTC. This sequence joins TRBV2 and TRBJ2-1; D is possibly TRBD2 (6 bases). The CDR3 contains 14 residues. Germline CDR1 is SNHLY and CDR2 is FYNNEI. Deletions cut 5 bases from V and 0 bases from J, with 8 bases between.

The gene calls are TRBV7-2 and TRBJ1-2, with D unclear. The germline V gene encodes CDR1 SGHTA and CDR2 FQGNSA. V shed 4 bases and J shed 3 bases, with 15 bases lying between them. There are 15 residues in the CDR3. CDR3 loop: CASSSPPPGYYGYTF. The CDR3 DNA sequence: TGTGCCAGCAGCTCACCCCCCCCGGGTTACTATGGCTACACCTTC. Full variable domain (rest looked up from reference TRBV7-2 and TRBJ1-2): GAGVSQSPSNKVTEKGKDVELRCDPISGHTALYWYRQSLGQGLEFLIYFQGNSAPDKSGLPSDRFSAERTGGSVSTLTIQRTQQEDSAVYLCASSSPPPGYYGYTFGSGTRLTVV.

The rearrangement links TRBV27 to TRBJ2-3, with TRBD2 matching 8 bases. This CDR3 is built from 16 residues. V shed 3 bases, J shed 1 base, and the junction held 6 bases outside the gene matches. The germline CDR1 and CDR2 sequences are MNHEY and SMNVEV (reference sequence). CDR3: CASSLNSGDRTDTQYF. DNA for the CDR3: TGTGCCAGCAGTTTGAATAGCGGGGACCGCACAGATACGCAGTATTTT.

This clone was seen more than once but under ten times. The chain has TRBV4-3 and TRBJ1-2; 10 positions agree with TRBD1. The germline V gene has CDR1 LGHNA and CDR2 YSLEER. V dropped 1 base and J dropped 2; count of bases not matched to a gene: 4. The CDR3 has 16 amino acids. The CDR3 reads CASSQVLGQGNYGYTF. The CDR3 region has the DNA TGCGCCAGCAGCCAAGTTCTGGGACAGGGGAACTATGGCTACACCTTC.

This chain joins TRBV29-1 and TRBJ1-1; D ambiguous. The CDR3 covers 13 residues. Trimming took 3 bases from V and 5 from J, leaving 13 bases between them. Looked up from germline, CDR1 is SQVTM and CDR2 is ANQGSEA. Here the CDR3 DNA reads TGCAGCGTTGATATGGCAGGCCGAACTGAAGCTTTCTTT. Translated, it gives CSVDMAGRTEAFF.

CDR3 sequence (DNA): TGTGCCAGCAGGAGAGGGGGGGCGCGGGCCTCACCCCTCCACTTT. Translation gives CASRRGGARASPLHF. The V and J genes are TRBV28 and TRBJ1-6; D perhaps matches TRBD1 (6 bases). Trimming removed 6 bases from V and 10 bases from J, with 19 bases in between. The CDR3 extends over 15 amino acids. Germline CDR1 and CDR2: MDHEN and SYDVKM. Full variable domain (outside the CDR3, taken from reference TRBV28 and TRBJ1-6): DVKVTQSSRYLVKRTGEKVFLECVQDMDHENMFWYRQDPGLGLRLIYFSYDVKMKEKGDIPEGYSVSREKKERFSLILESASTNQTSMYLCASRRGGARASPLHFGNGTRLTVT.

This clone has more than one count but fewer than ten. This rearrangement joins TRBV28 to TRBJ1-1; 9 bases map to TRBD1. The CDR3 contains 16 residues. Germline CDR1 and CDR2: MDHEN and SYDVKM. V lost 1 base, J lost 1 base, and 4 bases stayed unmatched. CDR3 sequence reads: CASSLYGQGTNTEAFF. The DNA for the CDR3 is TGTGCCAGCAGTTTATATGGACAGGGGACGAACACTGAAGCTTTCTTT. Combining the CDR3 with reference TRBV28 and TRBJ1-1 gives the whole variable domain DVKVTQSSRYLVKRTGEKVFLECVQDMDHENMFWYRQDPGLGLRLIYFSYDVKMKEKGDIPEGYSVSREKKERFSLILESASTNQTSMYLCASSLYGQGTNTEAFFGQGTRLTVV.

The table lists this clone with a few counts. The J gene is TRBJ1-1, the V gene TRBV7-9, with D hard to call. CDR1 and CDR2 from the germline V gene are SEHNR and FQNEAQ (reference sequence). CDR3 length: 13 amino acids. V was cut by 5 bases and J by 4 bases, with 11 bases left in between. The CDR3 sequence: CASSPERSTEAFF. CDR3 nucleotides: TGTGCCAGCAGCCCCGAACGTAGCACTGAAGCTTTCTTT.

The sample holds a few counts of this clone. The J gene is TRBJ2-7, the V gene TRBV5-1; 15 bases map to TRBD2. The germline V gene has CDR1 SGHRS and CDR2 YFSETQ. Trimming at V came to 1 base and at J to 6 bases, leaving 14 bases not matched to a gene. This CDR3 has 19 residues. The CDR3 nucleotides read TGCGCCAGCAGCTTGACCCCGGGACTAGCGGGGGGCCGGGGTAGCGAGCAGTACTTC. Translating it yields CASSLTPGLAGGRGSEQYF.

The chain couples TRBV7-9 to TRBJ2-7, with D maybe TRBD1 (6 bases). This CDR3 contains 15 residues. V lost 6 bases and J 1 base, leaving 16 bases between the germline ends. In germline, CDR1 is SEHNR, CDR2 FQNEAQ (reference sequence). The CDR3 reads CASSRTAGTSYEQYF. The DNA of the CDR3 is TGTGCCAGCAGTCGAACTGCCGGGACATCCTACGAGCAGTACTTC.

This chain links TRBV5-6 with TRBJ1-5; D remains ambiguous. The germline V gene has CDR1 SGHDT and CDR2 YYEEEE. V was trimmed by 1 base and J by 3 bases, leaving 14 bases between them. CDR3 size: 16 residues. CDR3 nucleotides: TGTGCCAGCAGCTTGAACAACGGGATCAACAATCAGCCCCAGCATTTT. Amino acids: CASSLNNGINNQPQHF.

The chain couples TRBV5-1 to TRBJ1-3; D is perhaps TRBD1 (5 bases). The CDR3 has 15 residues. Germline-derived CDR1 and CDR2 are SGHRS and YFSETQ. V was shortened by 0 bases and J by 4 bases, with 11 bases between the two germline ends. The CDR3 loop is CASSLAPGLGNTIYF. CDR3 DNA sequence: TGCGCCAGCAGCTTGGCCCCGGGACTCGGAAACACCATATATTTT.

J is TRBJ1-4 and V is TRBV27; no firm D call. CDR1 is MNHEY, CDR2 SMNVEV, per germline (reference sequence). V was trimmed by 2 bases and J by 3 bases, leaving 10 bases between them. The CDR3 totals 15 residues. As DNA, the CDR3 is TGTGCCAGCAGTTTAACGGGTCGGGCTAATGAAAAACTGTTTTTT. Translated, it gives CASSLTGRANEKLFF.

The chain is built from TRBV4-2 and TRBJ2-7; 7 nucleotides agree with TRBD1. Per germline, CDR1 LGHNA and CDR2 YNFKEQ. J was trimmed by 5 bases and V by 3 bases; bases with no gene match: 13. This CDR3 comprises 16 residues. DNA for the CDR3: TGTGCCAGCAGCCAGGACGACAGGGCACTTCGGAACGAGCAGTACTTC. This sequence encodes CASSQDDRALRNEQYF.

This clone was detected a few times. J is TRBJ1-6 and V is TRBV9, with TRBD1 matching over 7 bases. Unmatched junction bases numbered 11, after V lost 0 bases and J lost 17 bases. CDR1 SGDLS and CDR2 YYNGEE come from the germline V gene. The CDR3 length is 14 residues. The CDR3 loop reads CASSVDPLGQGVHF. In nucleotides, the CDR3 is TGTGCCAGCAGCGTAGACCCTTTAGGGCAGGGGGTCCACTTT.

The table lists this clone with a few counts. The chain uses TRBV30 and TRBJ2-2, with TRBD1 matching over 7 bases. V lost 3 bases and J lost 4; bases outside the gene matches: 5. The CDR3 totals 14 residues. Germline lookup yields CDR1 GTSNPN and CDR2 SVGIG (reference sequence). CDR3 sequence: CAWSPQGFTGELFF. CDR3 coding DNA: TGTGCCTGGAGCCCACAGGGGTTCACCGGGGAGCTGTTTTTT. Complete variable domain (other parts from reference TRBV30 and TRBJ2-2): SQTIHQWPATLVQPVGSPLSLECTVEGTSNPNLYWYRQAAGRGLQLLFYSVGIGQISSEVPQNLSASRPQDRQFILSSKKLLLSDSGFYLCAWSPQGFTGELFFGEGSRLTVL.